The 22 T cell receptor beta chains below come from one sample, sequenced in a study of T cell changes during pregnancy in multiple sclerosis. Sequencing was performed with immunoSEQ multiplex PCR; in TCRdb, only in-frame clones are kept and a portion is missing. The sample includes fewer than 45,000 clones, roughly nine tenths seen only once; the top ten take approximately 5.1%. The sample was peripheral blood, taken in the third trimester of pregnancy. The receptors originated from a female donor in good health, enrolled as a control in a pregnancy study.

The chain uses TRBV13 and TRBJ2-7, with 9 bases that match TRBD2. Per the germline V gene, CDR1 is PRHDT and CDR2 is FYEKMQ (reference sequence). The CDR3 extends over 14 amino acids. Germline trimming cut 6 bases from V and 4 bases from J; bases unmatched to any gene: 7. The CDR3 DNA reads TGTGCCAGCAGGCGCGCGGGACTAGCTTACGAGCAGTACTTC. This gives the protein CASRRAGLAYEQYF.

The rearrangement links TRBV7-6 to TRBJ2-5; D remains ambiguous. Germline loops: CDR1 SGHVS, CDR2 FNYEAQ. Deletions cut 4 bases from V and 4 bases from J, with 10 bases between. The CDR3 sequence is 13 residues long. CDR3 nucleotide sequence: TGTGCCAGCAGCTCATCTTACATAGAGACCCAGTACTTC. It encodes CASSSSYIETQYF.

The chain has TRBV7-2 and TRBJ1-2, with 7 bases lining up with TRBD1. The CDR3 extends over 15 amino acids. The germline gives CDR1 SGHTA, CDR2 FQGNSA. Trimming took 4 bases from V and 2 from J; bases not matched to a gene: 7. CDR3: CASSYPDRLNYGYTF. CDR3 coding DNA: TGTGCCAGCAGCTACCCGGACAGGCTCAACTATGGCTACACCTTC.

The rearrangement uses TRBV5-6 and TRBJ1-4; 8 bases are a match to TRBD1. With V trimmed by 4 bases and J by 3 bases, 5 bases remained unmatched. The CDR3 spans 15 residues. Germline assignment: CDR1 SGHDT and CDR2 YYEEEE. The CDR3 nucleotides are TGTGCCAGCAGCCTGGACAGGGTTTCTAATGAAAAACTGTTTTTT. This gives the protein CASSLDRVSNEKLFF.

The rearrangement joins TRBV5-4 to TRBJ1-1; D uncertain. V was cut by 6 bases and J by 1 base, with 10 bases left in between. The CDR3 sequence is 13 residues long. Germline loops: CDR1 SGHNT, CDR2 YYREEE (reference sequence). The CDR3 DNA follows: TGTGCCAGCAACGCTCCCGGGAACACTGAAGCTTTCTTT. It encodes CASNAPGNTEAFF.

This rearrangement joins TRBV7-2 to TRBJ1-1; perhaps TRBD1 as D (5 bases). The V end lost 1 base, the J end lost 3 bases, and 15 bases lay between the germline ends. Germline V CDR1 and CDR2: SGHTA, FQGNSA. This CDR3 region has 16 residues. CDR3 residues: CASSLVGQGWDTEAFF. As DNA, the CDR3 is TGTGCCAGCAGCTTAGTGGGGCAGGGTTGGGACACTGAAGCTTTCTTT.

The J gene is TRBJ2-7, the V gene TRBV2; D might be TRBD1 (6 bases). The CDR3 runs to 14 residues. The V end lost 4 bases, the J end lost 3 bases, and 13 bases lay between the germline ends. Germline V lookup: CDR1 SNHLY, CDR2 FYNNEI. The CDR3 is CASSAHATGYEQYF. As DNA, the CDR3 is TGTGCCAGCAGTGCCCACGCGACAGGCTACGAGCAGTACTTC.

The sample holds a few counts of this clone. The V gene is TRBV30, the J gene TRBJ2-7, with 12 positions matching TRBD2. The germline CDR1 and CDR2 sequences are GTSNPN and SVGIG (reference sequence). The CDR3 spans 15 residues. The J segment lost 7 bases and the V segment lost 3 bases, leaving 10 bases of the junction unmatched. Written as DNA, the CDR3 is TGTGCCTGGAGGAGACTAGCGGGAGATGTGGAAGAGCAGTACTTC. This translates into CAWRRLAGDVEEQYF.

V and J are TRBV11-3 and TRBJ2-3; 8 bases fit TRBD2. Per germline, CDR1 SGHNT and CDR2 YENEEA. Losses at the gene ends were 5 bases for V and 2 bases for J; bases not matched to a gene: 3. The CDR3 is 14 amino acids. For the CDR3, the DNA is TGTGCCAGCAGCCCGGGGGGGCCCACAGATACGCAGTATTTT. Translation gives CASSPGGPTDTQYF.

This chain uses TRBV19 with TRBJ2-3; 11 bases map to TRBD2. Per the germline V gene, CDR1 is LNHDA and CDR2 is SQIVND (reference sequence). Trimming removed 1 base from V and 3 bases from J; junction bases left unmatched: 18. The CDR3 covers 21 residues. CDR3 amino acids: CASSIAPAHSFSGGATDTQYF. The CDR3 nucleotides read TGTGCCAGTAGTATAGCTCCAGCACATTCGTTTAGCGGGGGGGCTACAGATACGCAGTATTTT.

The rearrangement uses TRBV27 and TRBJ2-1; D perhaps matches TRBD2 (6 bases). Trimming cost V 2 bases and J 15 bases, with 14 bases left between them. Looked up from germline, CDR1 is MNHEY and CDR2 is SMNVEV (reference sequence). CDR3 length: 12 residues. The CDR3 DNA is TGTGCCAGCAGTTTACGACTAGGGGATCCGTTCTTC. Its protein is CASSLRLGDPFF.

In its sample, this clone was seen once. The chain links TRBV4-1 to TRBJ1-2; tentative D call: TRBD1 (6 bases). Deletions cut 1 base from V and 3 bases from J, with 12 bases between. There are 15 residues in the CDR3. Germline values: CDR1 MGHRA, CDR2 YSYEKL. Here the CDR3 reads CASSQGGGGDYGYTF. The DNA for the CDR3 is TGCGCCAGCAGCCAAGGTGGGGGGGGCGACTATGGCTACACCTTC.

The chain uses TRBV7-3 and TRBJ2-3; D is unclear. The germline V gene encodes CDR1 SGHTA and CDR2 FQGTGA. The CDR3 covers 14 residues. The V and J ends lost 5 bases and 0 bases respectively, with 9 bases between them. The CDR3, as DNA: TGTGCCAGCAGCCCTCTTAGCAGCACAGATACGCAGTATTTT. Protein: CASSPLSSTDTQYF.

The chain has TRBV5-1 and TRBJ2-1, with 9 bases lining up with TRBD2. Per the germline V gene, CDR1 is SGHRS and CDR2 is YFSETQ. With 7 bases clipped from V and 8 bases from J, the junction kept 16 bases outside the gene matches. CDR3 length: 16 residues. The CDR3: CASRTSGPSQADEQFF. The CDR3 bases are TGCGCCAGCCGAACTAGCGGGCCCTCCCAGGCCGATGAGCAGTTCTTC.

The V call is TRBV7-2, the J call TRBJ2-7; D might be TRBD1 (5 bases). V was clipped by 1 base and J by 2 bases, with 12 bases between them. Germline V CDR1 and CDR2: SGHTA, FQGNSA. CDR3 length equals 15 residues. In DNA, the CDR3 is TGTGCCAGCAGCTTAGGGCGGCAAGGGGCCTACGAGCAGTACTTC. The encoded protein is CASSLGRQGAYEQYF.

Written as DNA, the CDR3 is TGTGCCAGCAGCTTGCGGGGGATAGGGAATTCACCCCTCCACTTT. Amino acids: CASSLRGIGNSPLHF. V usage is TRBV11-2 and J usage is TRBJ1-6, with a weak D call TRBD1 (5 bases). Deletions cut 3 bases from V and 7 bases from J, with 13 bases between. CDR3 size: 15 residues. Germline lookup yields CDR1 SGHAT and CDR2 FQNNGV.

The chain combines TRBV4-2 with TRBJ2-7, with TRBD2 matching 8 bases. CDR1 and CDR2 (germline): LGHNA, YNFKEQ. CDR3 length: 18 residues. V trimming: 5 bases; J trimming: 1 base; junction bases outside the gene matches: 16. Here the CDR3 DNA reads TGTGCCAGCAGCGCGGGGGGATCTCTAGAACCAATTTCCTACGAGCAGTACTTC. Amino acids: CASSAGGSLEPISYEQYF.

The chain carries TRBV4-1 and TRBJ1-5; D is undetermined. Germline-derived CDR1 and CDR2 are MGHRA and YSYEKL. The CDR3 extends over 20 amino acids. The ends were cut back, 1 base at V and 5 bases at J, with 27 bases in the middle. In nucleotides, the CDR3 is TGCGCCAGCAGCCAAGGGCCGTTACTTGAGAGGGAAGGCGCCGATCAGCCCCAGCATTTT. This gives the protein CASSQGPLLEREGADQPQHF.

The chain recombines TRBV28 with TRBJ1-6, with D hard to call. Trimming pared 5 bases from V and 7 bases from J, leaving 12 bases between. From germline, CDR1 is MDHEN and CDR2 SYDVKM. The CDR3 is made up of 14 amino acids. The CDR3 DNA follows: TGTGCCAGCAGTCTCGACACCCTGAATTCACCCCTCCACTTT. The encoded protein is CASSLDTLNSPLHF.

This chain uses TRBV4-3 with TRBJ2-1; a weak D match, TRBD1 (6 bases). Germline CDR1 reads LGHNA; CDR2 reads YSLEER. The V and J ends lost 0 bases and 5 bases respectively, with 20 bases between them. The CDR3 spans 18 residues. This CDR3 reads CASSQDPGTGMRNNEQFF. CDR3 sequence (DNA): TGCGCCAGCAGCCAAGACCCGGGAACAGGGATGAGGAACAATGAGCAGTTCTTC.

The gene calls are TRBV5-5 and TRBJ2-5; the match to TRBD1 covers 7 bases. Looked up from germline, CDR1 is SGHKS and CDR2 is YYEKEE (reference sequence). This CDR3 contains 16 residues. V shed 2 bases and J 1 base; nucleotides not matched to a gene: 8. The CDR3: CASSFGWGQTQETQYF. The CDR3 nucleotides are TGTGCCAGCAGCTTCGGCTGGGGACAGACCCAAGAGACCCAGTACTTC. Variable domain in full (rest from reference TRBV5-5 and TRBJ2-5): DAGVTQSPTHLIKTRGQQVTLRCSPISGHKSVSWYQQVLGQGPQFIFQYYEKEERGRGNFPDRFSARQFPNYSSELNVNALLLGDSALYLCASSFGWGQTQETQYFGPGTRLLVL.

The chain uses TRBV18 and TRBJ1-1; D perhaps matches TRBD1 (6 bases). The V gene's germline CDR1 is KGHSH and CDR2 LQKENI. The length of the CDR3 is 14 residues. Trimming shortened V by 1 base and J by 4 bases, and 10 bases separated the two germline ends. This chain's CDR3 is CASSPRQGSTEAFF. CDR3 DNA sequence: TGTGCCAGCTCACCACGCCAGGGGTCCACTGAAGCTTTCTTT. Full variable domain (rest looked up from reference TRBV18 and TRBJ1-1): NAGVMQNPRHLVRRRGQEARLRCSPMKGHSHVYWYRQLPEEGLKFMVYLQKENIIDESGMPKERFSAEFPKEGPSILRIQQVVRGDSAAYFCASSPRQGSTEAFFGQGTRLTVV.